Here is one T cell receptor (beta chain) with its context. How the authors handled the data: Estimates of nucleated cell counts were drawn from the amplification of reference gene primers. Libraries were prepared by immunoSEQ multiplex PCR; TCRdb keeps only in-frame clonotypes and omits some of them. The V and J calls and clone size come from that table; D and trimming were worked out from the DNA. The data show about 200,000 clones, nearly 90% seen once. This sample is part of a study of blood T cell repertoires in COVID-19. Germline V gene data show CDR1 as SGHVS and CDR2 as FQNEAQ. CDR3 length: 14 amino acids. V lost 3 bases to trimming and J lost 1 base, with 9 bases between them. Everyone who took part was roughly 18 to 89 years old, and they came from 20 to 25 US areas. Which cohort a participant joined came from the clinical history participants gave.

V is TRBV7-8 and J is TRBJ1-1; D perhaps matches TRBD1 (6 bases). The sequence was obtained from a woman younger than 45 with acute COVID-19. Input material: PBMCs or T cells enriched from blood (not recorded which). The CDR3: CASSLDSTNTEAFF. CDR3 sequence (DNA): TGTGCCAGCAGCTTGGACAGCACGAACACTGAAGCTTTCTTT.